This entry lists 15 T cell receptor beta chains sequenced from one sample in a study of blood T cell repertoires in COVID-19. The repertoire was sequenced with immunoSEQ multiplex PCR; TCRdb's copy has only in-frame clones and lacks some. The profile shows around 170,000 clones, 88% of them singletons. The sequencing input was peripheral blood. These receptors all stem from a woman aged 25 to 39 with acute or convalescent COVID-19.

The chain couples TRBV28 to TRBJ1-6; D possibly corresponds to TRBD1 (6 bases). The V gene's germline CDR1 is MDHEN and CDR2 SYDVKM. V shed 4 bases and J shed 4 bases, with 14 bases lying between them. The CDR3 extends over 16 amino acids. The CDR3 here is CASSSPGGIYNSPLHF. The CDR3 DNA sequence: TGTGCCAGCAGTTCCCCGGGGGGCATATATAATTCACCCCTCCACTTT.

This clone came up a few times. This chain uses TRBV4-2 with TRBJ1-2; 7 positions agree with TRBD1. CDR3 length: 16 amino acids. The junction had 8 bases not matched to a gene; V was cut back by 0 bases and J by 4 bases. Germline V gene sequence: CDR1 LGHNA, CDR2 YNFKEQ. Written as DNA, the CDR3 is TGTGCCAGCAGCCAAGAAGGGCAGGGGGGACTCTATGGCTACACCTTC. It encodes CASSQEGQGGLYGYTF.

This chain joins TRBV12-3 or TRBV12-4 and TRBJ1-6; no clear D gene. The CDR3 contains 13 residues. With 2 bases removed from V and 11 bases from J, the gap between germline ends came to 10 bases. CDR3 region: CASSLRGITPLHF. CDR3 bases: TGTGCCAGCAGTTTAAGAGGAATTACACCCCTCCACTTT.

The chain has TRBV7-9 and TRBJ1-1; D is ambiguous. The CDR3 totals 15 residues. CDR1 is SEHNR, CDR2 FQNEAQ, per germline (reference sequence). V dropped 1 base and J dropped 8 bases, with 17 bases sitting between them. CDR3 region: CASSLVERPTAEAFF. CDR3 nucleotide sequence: TGTGCCAGCAGCTTAGTTGAGAGGCCTACGGCCGAAGCTTTCTTT.

The CDR3 spells CASGLAPRRKYTF. DNA for the CDR3: TGTGCTAGTGGTTTGGCGCCAAGGCGGAAGTACACCTTC. The chain carries TRBV12-5 and TRBJ1-2; D gene unclear. V lost 1 base and J lost 11, with 14 bases in between. CDR3 size: 13 residues. Germline lookup yields CDR1 LGHNT and CDR2 FRNRAP.

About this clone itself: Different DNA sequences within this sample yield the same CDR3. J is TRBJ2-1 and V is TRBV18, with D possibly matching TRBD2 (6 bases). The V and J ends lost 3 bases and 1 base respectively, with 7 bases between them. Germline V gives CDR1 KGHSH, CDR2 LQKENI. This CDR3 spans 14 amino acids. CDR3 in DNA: TGTGCCAGCTCACCGACTAGATCCTACAATGAGCAGTTCTTC. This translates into CASSPTRSYNEQFF. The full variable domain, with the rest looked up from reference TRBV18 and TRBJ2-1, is NAGVMQNPRHLVRRRGQEARLRCSPMKGHSHVYWYRQLPEEGLKFMVYLQKENIIDESGMPKERFSAEFPKEGPSILRIQQVVRGDSAAYFCASSPTRSYNEQFFGPGTRLTVL.

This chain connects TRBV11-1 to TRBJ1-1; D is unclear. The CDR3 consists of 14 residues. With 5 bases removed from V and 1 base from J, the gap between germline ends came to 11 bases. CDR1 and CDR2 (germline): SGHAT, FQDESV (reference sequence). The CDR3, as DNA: TGTGCCAGCAGCCGTTATACAGAGAACACTGAAGCTTTCTTT. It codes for CASSRYTENTEAFF.

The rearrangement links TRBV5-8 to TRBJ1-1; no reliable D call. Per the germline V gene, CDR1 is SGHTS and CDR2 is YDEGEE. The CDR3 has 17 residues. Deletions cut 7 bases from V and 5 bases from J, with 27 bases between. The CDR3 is CASRPGKQVIWWTEAFF. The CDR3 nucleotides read TGTGCCAGCCGACCCGGGAAACAAGTGATTTGGTGGACTGAAGCTTTCTTT. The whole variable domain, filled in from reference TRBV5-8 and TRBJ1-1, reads EAGVTQSPTHLIKTRGQQATLRCSPISGHTSVYWYQQALGLGLQFLLWYDEGEERNRGNFPPRFSGRQFPNYSSELNVNALELEDSALYLCASRPGKQVIWWTEAFFGQGTRLTVV.

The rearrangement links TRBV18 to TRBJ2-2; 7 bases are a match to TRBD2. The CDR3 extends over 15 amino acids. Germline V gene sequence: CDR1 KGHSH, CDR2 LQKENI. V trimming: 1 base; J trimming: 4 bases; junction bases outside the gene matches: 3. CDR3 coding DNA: TGTGCCAGCTCACCACGGCGGGAGTTCACCGGGGAGCTGTTTTTT. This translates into CASSPRREFTGELFF.

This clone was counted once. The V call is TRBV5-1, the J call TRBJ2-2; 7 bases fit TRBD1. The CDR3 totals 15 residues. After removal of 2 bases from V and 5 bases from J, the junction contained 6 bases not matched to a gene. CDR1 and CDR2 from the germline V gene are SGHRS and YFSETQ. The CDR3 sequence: CASSFVGGETGELFF. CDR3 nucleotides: TGCGCCAGCAGCTTCGTAGGGGGCGAGACCGGGGAGCTGTTTTTT.

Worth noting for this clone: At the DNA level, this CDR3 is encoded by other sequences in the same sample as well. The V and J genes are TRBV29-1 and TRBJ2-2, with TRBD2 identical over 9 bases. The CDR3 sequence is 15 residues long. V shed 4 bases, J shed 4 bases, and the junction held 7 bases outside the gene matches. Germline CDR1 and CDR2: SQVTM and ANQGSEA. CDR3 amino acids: CSVGRTSDPTGELFF. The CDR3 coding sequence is TGCAGCGTTGGTAGGACTAGCGACCCCACCGGGGAGCTGTTTTTT.

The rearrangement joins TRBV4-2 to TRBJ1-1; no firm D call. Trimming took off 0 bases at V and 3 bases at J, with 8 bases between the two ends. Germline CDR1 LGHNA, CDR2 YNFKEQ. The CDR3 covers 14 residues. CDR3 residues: CASSQDGGHTEAFF. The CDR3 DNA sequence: TGTGCCAGCAGCCAAGATGGAGGGCACACTGAAGCTTTCTTT.

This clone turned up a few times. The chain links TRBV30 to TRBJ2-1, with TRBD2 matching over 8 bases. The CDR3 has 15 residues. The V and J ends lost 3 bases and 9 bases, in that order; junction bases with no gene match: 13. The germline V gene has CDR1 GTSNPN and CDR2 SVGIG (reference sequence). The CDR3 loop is CAWSRGGARVCEQFF. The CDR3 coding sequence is TGTGCCTGGAGCCGGGGGGGGGCTAGGGTATGTGAGCAGTTCTTC.

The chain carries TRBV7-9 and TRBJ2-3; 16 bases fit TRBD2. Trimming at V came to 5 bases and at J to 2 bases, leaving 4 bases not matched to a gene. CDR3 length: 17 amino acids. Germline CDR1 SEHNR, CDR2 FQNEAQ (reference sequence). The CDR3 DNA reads TGTGCCAGCAGCGTGGGACTAGCGGGAGGGCCCACAGATACGCAGTATTTT. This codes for CASSVGLAGGPTDTQYF.

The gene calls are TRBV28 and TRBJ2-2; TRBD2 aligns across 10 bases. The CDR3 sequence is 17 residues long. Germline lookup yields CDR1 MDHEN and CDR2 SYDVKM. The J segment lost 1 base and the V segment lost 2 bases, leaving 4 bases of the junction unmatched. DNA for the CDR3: TGTGCCAGCAGTTTACTTGGACTAGCGGAGAACACCGGGGAGCTGTTTTTT. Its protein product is CASSLLGLAENTGELFF.